Below, 17 T cell receptor beta chains from the same sample are listed, as sequenced in a study of blood T cell repertoires in COVID-19. The assay was immunoSEQ multiplex PCR, and TCRdb's table has in-frame clones only and misses some. Of about 350,000 clones listed, about 90% are singletons. Sequenced input: PBMCs or T cells enriched from blood (not recorded which). All receptors come from a woman aged 25 to 39 who had been exposed to COVID-19.

The chain combines TRBV9 with TRBJ2-3, with TRBD2 identical over 9 bases. The CDR3 contains 17 residues. V lost 0 bases to trimming and J lost 2 bases; unmatched junction nucleotides: 7. Germline-derived CDR1 and CDR2 are SGDLS and YYNGEE. CDR3 protein: CASSVDGIAGVTDTQYF. Written as DNA, the CDR3 is TGTGCCAGCAGCGTAGACGGCATAGCGGGAGTCACAGATACGCAGTATTTT.

The V and J genes are TRBV23-1 and TRBJ1-6; D gene unclear. TRBV23-1 is noted as an ORF with a role that remains uncertain. V lost 0 bases to trimming and J lost 11 bases, with 8 bases between them. The CDR3 length is 13 residues. CDR3 sequence reads: CASSQSGVTPLHF. CDR3 sequence (DNA): TGCGCCAGCAGTCAATCGGGAGTGACACCCCTCCACTTT.

J is TRBJ2-7 and V is TRBV19; 11 nucleotides match TRBD2. CDR1 and CDR2 (germline): LNHDA, SQIVND (reference sequence). The CDR3 has 15 amino acids. Trimming cost V 5 bases and J 3 bases; bases outside gene matches: 6. CDR3 amino acids: CASSAQLAGVYEQYF. CDR3 nucleotides: TGTGCCAGTAGTGCCCAACTAGCGGGAGTCTACGAGCAGTACTTC. The full variable domain, in which reference TRBV19 and TRBJ2-7 provide the parts outside the CDR3, is DGGITQSPKYLFRKEGQNVTLSCEQNLNHDAMYWYRQDPGQGLRLIYYSQIVNDFQKGDIAEGYSVSREKKESFPLTVTSAQKNPTAFYLCASSAQLAGVYEQYFGPGTRLTVT.

This rearrangement joins TRBV18 to TRBJ1-2; D gene uncertain. The V end lost 2 bases, the J end lost 0 bases, and 10 bases lay between the germline ends. The CDR3 spans 15 residues. The V gene's germline CDR1 is KGHSH and CDR2 LQKENI. The CDR3 loop is CASSPGQAANYGYTF. The CDR3 nucleotides read TGTGCCAGCTCACCAGGGCAGGCAGCTAACTATGGCTACACCTTC. The variable domain in full, completed from reference TRBV18 and TRBJ1-2, reads NAGVMQNPRHLVRRRGQEARLRCSPMKGHSHVYWYRQLPEEGLKFMVYLQKENIIDESGMPKERFSAEFPKEGPSILRIQQVVRGDSAAYFCASSPGQAANYGYTFGSGTRLTVV.

V is TRBV18 and J is TRBJ2-5, with TRBD2 as a possible D gene (6 bases). Germline values: CDR1 KGHSH, CDR2 LQKENI. This CDR3 is built from 14 residues. The V end was cut by 3 bases, the J end by 5 bases, with 13 bases between. In DNA, the CDR3 is TGTGCCAGCTCACCCACGACTCGGGGGGAGACCCAGTACTTC. The encoded protein is CASSPTTRGETQYF.

The chain uses TRBV7-9 and TRBJ2-2; no reliable D call. V was cut by 7 bases and J by 8 bases, with 8 bases left in between. The CDR3 is 11 residues long. Germline values: CDR1 SEHNR, CDR2 FQNEAQ (reference sequence). CDR3 protein: CASIIVGELFF. CDR3 sequence (DNA): TGTGCCAGCATCATTGTTGGGGAGCTGTTTTTT.

Details on this clone: Other DNA sequences in the sample encode the same CDR3. V gene TRBV19 combines with J gene TRBJ1-1, with 7 bases matching TRBD1. The CDR3 extends over 13 amino acids. Germline values: CDR1 LNHDA, CDR2 SQIVND (reference sequence). J lost 5 bases, V lost 1 base, and 1 base had no gene match. CDR3 residues: CASSIAGGTEAFF. CDR3 sequence (DNA): TGTGCCAGTAGTATAGCAGGGGGGACTGAAGCTTTCTTT.

The rearrangement joins TRBV18 to TRBJ1-1; D possibly corresponds to TRBD1 (6 bases). V was cut by 2 bases and J by 1 base, with 11 bases left in between. The CDR3 has 15 amino acids. CDR1 is KGHSH and CDR2 is LQKENI in the germline V gene. The CDR3 loop reads CASSPRRQENTEAFF. The CDR3 DNA is TGTGCCAGCTCACCAAGGAGACAGGAGAACACTGAAGCTTTCTTT.

This clone was seen a single time. CDR3 sequence reads: CASSLQGTSGNTIYF. In DNA, the CDR3 is TGCGCCAGCAGCCTACAGGGAACCTCTGGAAACACCATATATTTT. The V gene is TRBV5-1, the J gene TRBJ1-3; D perhaps matches TRBD1 (6 bases). This CDR3 has 15 amino acids. CDR1 SGHRS and CDR2 YFSETQ come from the germline V gene. Trimming took off 4 bases at V and 0 bases at J, with 11 bases between the two ends.

This clone is a singleton in its sample. J is TRBJ2-1 and V is TRBV7-2, with unresolved D. This CDR3 contains 14 residues. Per germline, CDR1 SGHTA and CDR2 FQGNSA. Deletions cut 5 bases from V and 4 bases from J, with 12 bases between. CDR3 region: CASSESASYNEQFF. The CDR3 DNA sequence: TGTGCCAGCAGCGAAAGCGCCAGTTACAATGAGCAGTTCTTC.

The gene calls are TRBV4-1 and TRBJ2-1; possibly TRBD1 for D (6 bases). The germline V gene has CDR1 MGHRA and CDR2 YSYEKL. Trimming stripped 1 base from V and 3 bases from J, with 13 bases between. The CDR3 is made up of 16 amino acids. Written as DNA, the CDR3 is TGCGCCAGCAGCCAAGCGCAGGGGACCCGCTACAATGAGCAGTTCTTC. Translation: CASSQAQGTRYNEQFF.

This chain links TRBV19 with TRBJ2-3; no reliable D call. Trimming left V 5 bases short and J 2 bases short, with 11 bases between. Germline loops: CDR1 LNHDA, CDR2 SQIVND (reference sequence). CDR3 size: 14 residues. DNA for the CDR3: TGTGCCAGTAGTTGGTCCGCGGACACAGATACGCAGTATTTT. It is translated as CASSWSADTDTQYF.

The V call is TRBV5-6, the J call TRBJ1-4; 9 bases agree with TRBD1. V lost 4 bases to trimming and J lost 8 bases; unmatched junction nucleotides: 9. The CDR3 is 15 amino acids. CDR1 is SGHDT and CDR2 is YYEEEE in the germline V gene. CDR3 in amino acids: CASSPGTGTEEKLFF. CDR3 nucleotides: TGTGCCAGCAGCCCGGGGACAGGGACAGAGGAAAAACTGTTTTTT. The full variable domain, its missing parts supplied by reference TRBV5-6 and TRBJ1-4, is DAGVTQSPTHLIKTRGQQVTLRCSPKSGHDTVSWYQQALGQGPQFIFQYYEEEERQRGNFPDRFSGHQFPNYSSELNVNALLLGDSALYLCASSPGTGTEEKLFFGSGTQLSVL.

This chain uses TRBV5-6 with TRBJ2-7, with D unclear. CDR3 length equals 14 residues. Per the germline V gene, CDR1 is SGHDT and CDR2 is YYEEEE. V was cut by 4 bases and J by 0 bases, with 11 bases left in between. The CDR3 DNA reads TGTGCCAGCAGCGCCTTGACGGGCTCCTACGAGCAGTACTTC. This gives the protein CASSALTGSYEQYF.

The rearrangement joins TRBV5-1 to TRBJ1-3; TRBD1 agrees at 7 bases. V dropped 2 bases and J dropped 2; count of bases not matched to a gene: 7. CDR1 SGHRS and CDR2 YFSETQ come from the germline V gene. The CDR3 loop spans 16 amino acids. CDR3 nucleotide sequence: TGCGCCAGCAGCTTATCCAGGACAGGCGCTGGAAACACCATATATTTT. Its translation: CASSLSRTGAGNTIYF.

CDR3 in amino acids: CASRRDGNTGELFF. CDR3 nucleotide sequence: TGCGCCAGCAGGCGGGACGGCAACACCGGGGAGCTGTTTTTT. The rearrangement uses TRBV10-1 and TRBJ2-2, with a tentative D call TRBD2 (6 bases). Germline V gene lookup returns CDR1 WNHNN and CDR2 SYGVQD (reference sequence). CDR3 length: 14 residues. Trimming removed 6 bases at V and 2 bases at J, with 10 bases between.

The chain combines TRBV9 with TRBJ1-6; D not resolved. This CDR3 contains 14 residues. The V gene lost 0 bases and the J gene lost 10 bases, with 11 bases spanning the gap. From germline, CDR1 is SGDLS and CDR2 YYNGEE. CDR3 DNA sequence: TGTGCCAGCAGCGTAGGCGCCGAGGAATCACCCCTCCACTTT. Its protein is CASSVGAEESPLHF.